A single TCR beta chain is shown here with its context. Each CDR3 protein is one row after TCRdb ran MiXCR on the RT-PCR reads. The sample shows around 470,000 distinct CDR3 sequences, roughly 7.9% of them seen only once. This record belongs to a study of response to subunit inactivated influenza vaccine. The origin of this receptor is a man between 50 and 69 years old who received an inactivated influenza vaccine. Here the sequenced sample was PBMCs from blood, taken roughly 24 months after vaccination.

CDR3 nucleotide sequence: TGCGCCAGCAGCCAAGAAGACCAAACCAATGAGCAGTTCTTC. It yields the protein CASSQEDQTNEQFF. This chain joins TRBV4-3 and TRBJ2-1; D is uncertain. V was pared by 0 bases and J by 6 bases, with 9 bases between. The CDR3 length is 14 residues. Germline V CDR1 and CDR2: LGHNA, YSLEER.